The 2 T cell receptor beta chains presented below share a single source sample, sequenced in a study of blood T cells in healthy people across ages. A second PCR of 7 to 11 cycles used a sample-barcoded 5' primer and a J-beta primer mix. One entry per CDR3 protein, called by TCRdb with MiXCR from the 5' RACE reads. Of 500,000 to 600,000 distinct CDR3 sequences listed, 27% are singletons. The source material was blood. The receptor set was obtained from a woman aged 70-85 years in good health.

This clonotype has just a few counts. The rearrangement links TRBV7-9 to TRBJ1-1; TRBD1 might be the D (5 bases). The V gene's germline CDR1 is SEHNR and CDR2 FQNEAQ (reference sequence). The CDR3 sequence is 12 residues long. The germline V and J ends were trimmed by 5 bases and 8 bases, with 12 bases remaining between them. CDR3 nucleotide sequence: TGTGCCAGCAGCATACCACGGGGGGAAGCTTTCTTT. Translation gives CASSIPRGEAFF.

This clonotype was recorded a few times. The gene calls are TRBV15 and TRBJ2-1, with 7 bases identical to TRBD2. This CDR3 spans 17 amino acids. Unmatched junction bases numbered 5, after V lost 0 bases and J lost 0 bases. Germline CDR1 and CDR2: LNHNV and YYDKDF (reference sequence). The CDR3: CATSRDLGGGSYNEQFF. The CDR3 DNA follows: TGTGCCACCAGCAGAGATCTTGGCGGGGGCTCCTACAATGAGCAGTTCTTC.